This T cell receptor beta chain was sequenced for a study of T cells in Graves' hyperthyroidism and ophthalmopathy. Looking at the study overall: Peripheral blood collection took place at initial diagnosis, before any treatment.

No ophthalmopathy progression within 18 months constituted stable Graves' hyperthyroidism. Reasons for excluding patients were uncontrolled infection, other autoimmune disease, pregnancy or lactation. Germline V lookup: CDR1 MNHNS, CDR2 SASEGT. The V and J ends lost 4 bases and 2 bases respectively, with 9 bases between them. The CDR3 totals 13 residues. RNA transcripts provided the source from which TCR beta CDR3 regions were amplified. TCR CDR3 regions were first amplified by RT-PCR with HTBI primers. One entry per CDR3 protein, called by TCRdb with MiXCR from the multiplex PCR reads. Of approximately 400,000 distinct CDR3 sequences listed, more than 20% are singletons.

The TCR sequence derives from a man aged 50 or older with Graves' hyperthyroidism. The source material was blood. This chain links TRBV6-1 with TRBJ2-7; perhaps TRBD1 as D (5 bases). The CDR3 loop reads CASSGPGTYEQYF. The CDR3 DNA follows: TGTGCCAGCAGTGGTCCAGGGACCTACGAGCAGTACTTC.